A selection of T cell receptor beta chains follows, all from one sample in a study of beta chain features in type 1 diabetes. TCRdb's copy holds only in-frame clones and misses some; the assay was immunoSEQ multiplex PCR. The top ten hold roughly 0.089% of the sample, which has some 170,000 clones, around 63% seen once. Source material: naive CD4+ T cells from blood. The receptors stem from a man aged 25 to 45 with type 1 diabetes. CDR3s include the opening cysteine and the closing phenylalanine or tryptophan. The D gene is left open where the match is weak. Some rows have no size entry. The others give once, few or many, or a class for an expanded clone.

clone_size	d_call	v_call	j_call	cdr3_aa
NA	NA	TRBV30	TRBJ2-3	CASRTWGATDTQYF
few	NA	TRBV29-1	TRBJ2-5	CSVDRGRETQYF
NA	NA	TRBV5-6	TRBJ2-5	CASSLMQAYGTQYF
few	TRBD1	TRBV28	TRBJ2-5	CASSLMRDRAETQYF
NA	NA	TRBV9	TRBJ1-4	CASSPSATNEKLFF
NA	NA	TRBV21-1	TRBJ2-7	CASSKVGDSSYEQYF
NA	NA	TRBV30	TRBJ2-7	CAWSVRYEQYF
NA	TRBD1	TRBV4-3	TRBJ1-4	CASSQAQGAEKLVF
NA	NA	TRBV29-1	TRBJ1-5	CSVIQNSNQPQHF
few	TRBD2	TRBV7-2	TRBJ2-3	CASSLGLAGKTDTQYF
few	NA	TRBV29-1	TRBJ2-2	CSGWAFTGELFF
NA	NA	TRBV7-9	TRBJ1-6	CASSPALHQGSPLHF
NA	NA	TRBV7-9	TRBJ2-7	CASSLAGGLTYEQYF
NA	NA	TRBV19	TRBJ1-2	CALYSSNYGYTF
NA	TRBD1	TRBV7-9	TRBJ1-1	CASRTGRNTEAFF
NA	TRBD1	TRBV7-2	TRBJ2-3	CASSLRTGNTDTQYF
NA	TRBD2	TRBV2	TRBJ2-3	CASLAGTTDTQYF
NA	NA	TRBV10-3	TRBJ2-1	CAITLSGAYNEQFF
NA	NA	TRBV29-1	TRBJ1-2	CSVYPSGTGGYYGYTF
NA	NA	TRBV9	TRBJ2-5	CASSFGLQETQYF
few	NA	TRBV7-2	TRBJ1-5	CASSRAGDQPQHF
few	TRBD1	TRBV6-6	TRBJ2-1	CASSYTPGQANNEQFF
NA	NA	TRBV27	TRBJ2-1	CATAIDAGGEQFF
NA	NA	TRBV4-3	TRBJ2-2	CASSRITWAGTGELFF
NA	TRBD1	TRBV2	TRBJ2-7	CASSEDRGYEQYF
few	NA	TRBV30	TRBJ1-1	CAWSRRNTEAFF
NA	NA	TRBV9	TRBJ2-7	CASSVGHISYEQYF
NA	NA	TRBV7-6	TRBJ2-5	CASSPLNPQGQETQYF
NA	NA	TRBV11-2	TRBJ1-1	CASSLKRMNTEAFF
NA	NA	TRBV29-1	TRBJ2-6	CSVVMGTGSGANVLTF
few	TRBD2	TRBV9	TRBJ2-3	CASSVSGGAQYF
NA	TRBD1	TRBV4-3	TRBJ2-3	CASSQDWSQGDTQYF
few	TRBD2	TRBV7-9	TRBJ2-3	CASRLGGLVRDTQYF
NA	NA	TRBV7-9	TRBJ1-4	CASSLTSEKLFF
NA	TRBD1	TRBV7-9	TRBJ1-2	CASRHIKGQAHYTF
NA	NA	TRBV7-9	TRBJ2-7	CASSLLGPGDEQYF
few	NA	TRBV10-3	TRBJ2-5	CAISSDAETQYF
NA	NA	TRBV9	TRBJ2-5	CASSVSPRPRETQYF
few	TRBD2	TRBV29-1	TRBJ2-1	CSVDREGRYNEQFF
NA	NA	TRBV9	TRBJ2-3	CASSSRKSADTQYF
once	TRBD1	TRBV2	TRBJ2-3	CASSPGTGTTDTQYF
few	NA	TRBV30	TRBJ2-3	CAWTRGPSTDTQYF
once	TRBD2	TRBV11-2	TRBJ2-7	CASSTSSGSYYEQYF
NA	NA	TRBV5-4	TRBJ2-4	CASRGIPQENIQYF
few	NA	TRBV29-1	TRBJ2-1	CSVDGLEGGNEQFF
NA	NA	TRBV16	TRBJ2-1	CASTPTYNEQFF
NA	NA	TRBV30	TRBJ1-1	CAWSRLREGITEAFF
once	NA	TRBV7-2	TRBJ2-1	CASSLAPRGIEQFF
NA	TRBD1	TRBV18	TRBJ2-1	CASSQGDRGHEQFF
NA	NA	TRBV29-1	TRBJ2-1	CSGETGVRPDEQFF
NA	NA	TRBV27	TRBJ2-5	CASSFRGRETQYF
NA	NA	TRBV29-1	TRBJ2-4	CSVALGHPEDIQYF
once	NA	TRBV29-1	TRBJ2-3	CSAQTVTDTQYF
NA	NA	TRBV7-9	TRBJ2-5	CASSLVEETQYF
NA	NA	TRBV29-1	TRBJ1-2	CSVGREPHGYTF
NA	TRBD1	TRBV29-1	TRBJ1-1	CSVEALETGVSEAFF
NA	NA	TRBV29-1	TRBJ1-1	CSVDTGEYTEAFF
NA	NA	TRBV29-1	TRBJ1-1	CSAEGGGWYTEAFF
NA	NA	TRBV2	TRBJ1-1	CASRFEAEAFF
NA	NA	TRBV6-5	TRBJ2-7	CASSYSTGAETYEQYF